The clone carrying this TCR beta chain ranks as medium-sized. The data belong to a study of spatial heterogeneity in lung cancer. Turning to the study itself: Combinations of a unique TCR and a UMI were tallied in raw reads, and on average each appeared more than ten times.

V gave up 4 bases and J gave up 9 bases, with 13 bases separating them. This CDR3 has 13 residues. Germline loops: CDR1 MGHRA, CDR2 YSYEKL. Indicated time point: sample taken at primary tumor resection. The donors comprised about 65 untreated early-stage non-small cell lung cancer patients. Carried by each TCR cDNA molecule was a unique molecular identifier. Each CDR3 protein is one row after TCRdb ran MiXCR on the 5' RACE reads. Seen here are fewer than 5,500 distinct CDR3 sequences, about 3% observed once, and the top ten hold approximately 24%. The receptor was isolated from a male donor with early-stage non-small cell lung cancer. The input for sequencing was normal lung tissue next to the tumor, taken at surgery. This chain links TRBV4-1 with TRBJ2-1, with D unclear. The CDR3 DNA is TGCGCCAGCAGCCCCCCGAACGGCCCTGAGCAGTTCTTC. Protein: CASSPPNGPEQFF.